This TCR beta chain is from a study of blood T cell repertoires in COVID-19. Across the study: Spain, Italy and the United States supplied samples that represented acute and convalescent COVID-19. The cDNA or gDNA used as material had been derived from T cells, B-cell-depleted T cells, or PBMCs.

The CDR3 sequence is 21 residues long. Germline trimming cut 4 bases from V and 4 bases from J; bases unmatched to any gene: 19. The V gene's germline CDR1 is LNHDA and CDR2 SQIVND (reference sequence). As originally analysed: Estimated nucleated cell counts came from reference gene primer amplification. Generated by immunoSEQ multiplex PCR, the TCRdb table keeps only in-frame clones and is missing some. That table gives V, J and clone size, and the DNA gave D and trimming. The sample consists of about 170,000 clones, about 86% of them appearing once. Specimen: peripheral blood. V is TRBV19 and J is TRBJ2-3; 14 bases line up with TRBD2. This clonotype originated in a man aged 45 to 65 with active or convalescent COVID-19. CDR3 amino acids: CASSTPLYPGLAGGLSDTQYF. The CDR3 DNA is TGTGCCAGTAGTACTCCCTTATACCCCGGACTAGCGGGGGGATTGTCAGATACGCAGTATTTT.